This TCR beta chain was sequenced during a study of blood T cell repertoires in COVID-19. The data were produced by immunoSEQ multiplex PCR, yet TCRdb's version contains in-frame clones alone and is incomplete. The data hold 350,000 to 400,000 clones, with 90% observed a single time. Looked up from germline, CDR1 is KGHDR and CDR2 is SFDVKD. CDR3 length equals 13 residues. Trimming took off 5 bases at V and 7 bases at J, with 11 bases between the two ends. The sequencing sample was made of peripheral blood. The V call is TRBV24-1, the J call TRBJ1-5; unclear D gene. The receptor's source is a man between 18 and 29 years old with active or convalescent COVID-19. The CDR3 coding sequence is TGTGCCACCAGTGCCCCGGGAGGACAGCCCCAGCATTTT. Encoded protein: CATSAPGGQPQHF.